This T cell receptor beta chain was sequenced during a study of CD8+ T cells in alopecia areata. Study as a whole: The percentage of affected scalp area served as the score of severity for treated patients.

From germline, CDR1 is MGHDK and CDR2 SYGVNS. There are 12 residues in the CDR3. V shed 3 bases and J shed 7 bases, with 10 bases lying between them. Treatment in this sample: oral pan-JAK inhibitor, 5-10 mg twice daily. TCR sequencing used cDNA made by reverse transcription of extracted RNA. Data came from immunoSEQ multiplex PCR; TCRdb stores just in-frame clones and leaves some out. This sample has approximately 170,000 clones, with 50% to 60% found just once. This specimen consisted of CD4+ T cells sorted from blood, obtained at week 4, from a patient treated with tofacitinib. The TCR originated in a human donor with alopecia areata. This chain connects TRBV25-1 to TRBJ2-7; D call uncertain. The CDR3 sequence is CASSEAAREQYF. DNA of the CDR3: TGTGCCAGCAGTGAGGCGGCGCGGGAGCAGTACTTC.